A single sample gave rise to the 9 T cell receptor beta chains below, sequenced in a study of T cells in Graves' hyperthyroidism and ophthalmopathy. RNA transcripts gave rise to amplified TCR beta CDR3 regions. The HTBI primer set drove a first-round RT-PCR of the TCR CDR3. TCRdb processed the multiplex PCR reads anew with MiXCR; each CDR3 protein has one entry. This sample yields approximately 420,000 distinct CDR3 sequences, of which about 16% are seen a single time; 30% to 35% belongs to the top ten. Sequences were obtained from blood. These receptors originate from a woman in her twenties or thirties with Graves' hyperthyroidism.

The table lists this clonotype with many counts. V gene TRBV20-1 combines with J gene TRBJ2-1; 10 bases match TRBD2. Unmatched junction bases numbered 7, after V lost 4 bases and J lost 7 bases. CDR1 and CDR2 from the germline V gene are DFQATT and SNEGSKA (reference sequence). The CDR3 consists of 14 residues. CDR3 DNA sequence: TGCAGTGCTAAGTGGCTAGCGGGAGTTAATGAGCAGTTCTTC. Encoded protein: CSAKWLAGVNEQFF.

This clonotype was detected only a few times. V and J are TRBV20-1 and TRBJ2-1; D may be TRBD2 (6 bases). The CDR3 is 14 residues long. Between the trimmed V and J ends, which lost 3 bases and 2 bases, there was a span of 11 bases. Germline-derived CDR1 and CDR2 are DFQATT and SNEGSKA (reference sequence). CDR3 DNA: TGCAGTGCTAGTGAGCGGGTGGCCTACAATGAGCAGTTCTTC. Translating gives CSASERVAYNEQFF.

The gene calls are TRBV29-1 and TRBJ1-1; 8 nucleotides line up with TRBD1. Germline CDR1 and CDR2: SQVTM and ANQGSEA. The V gene end was trimmed by 7 bases and the J gene end by 0 bases; junction bases not matched to a gene: 4. The CDR3 has 13 amino acids. The chain's CDR3 is CSALTGVNTEAFF. CDR3 DNA sequence: TGCAGCGCTCTGACAGGGGTGAACACTGAAGCTTTCTTT.

This clonotype occurred many times. The V and J genes are TRBV6-1 and TRBJ1-1; D is uncertain. Trimming cost V 5 bases and J 0 bases, with 7 bases left between them. This CDR3 has 13 amino acids. The germline CDR1 and CDR2 sequences are MNHNS and SASEGT. CDR3 amino acids: CASSYSLNTEAFF. The CDR3 DNA sequence: TGTGCCAGCAGTTATTCGTTGAACACTGAAGCTTTCTTT.

The chain recombines TRBV6-1 with TRBJ2-5, with 7 bases fitting TRBD1. V trimming: 6 bases; J trimming: 2 bases; junction bases outside the gene matches: 9. Germline V gene data show CDR1 as MNHNS and CDR2 as SASEGT. The CDR3 is 15 amino acids. The CDR3, as DNA: TGTGCCAGCAGCCGAACCGGGACAGTTCAAGAGACCCAGTACTTC. Its translation: CASSRTGTVQETQYF.

This clonotype was counted a few times. This may come from a read error, since a much larger clone is one base off. As the CDR3 is not closed by the conserved phenylalanine or tryptophan, this likely results from a read error. This chain uses TRBV6-1 with TRBJ2-1; 7 nucleotides match TRBD2. The CDR3 consists of 15 residues. Germline values: CDR1 MNHNS, CDR2 SASEGT. J gave up 0 bases and V 6 bases, and 5 bases lay outside the gene matches. CDR3: CASSPGLSSYNEQFL. In DNA, the CDR3 is TGTGCCAGCAGCCCGGGACTAAGCTCCTACAATGAGCAGTTCCTC.

The genes are TRBV7-3 and TRBJ2-2, with D uncertain. Looked up from germline, CDR1 is SGHTA and CDR2 is FQGTGA. This CDR3 region has 13 residues. V lost 4 bases and J 5 bases, leaving 8 bases between the germline ends. For the CDR3, the DNA is TGTGCCAGCAGCTCCCACAGTACCGGGGAGCTGTTTTTT. Translating gives CASSSHSTGELFF.

This clonotype was recorded many times. This rearrangement joins TRBV6-1 to TRBJ2-7, with D perhaps TRBD1 (5 bases). Trimming took off 3 bases at V and 4 bases at J, with 16 bases between the two ends. Germline lookup yields CDR1 MNHNS and CDR2 SASEGT. This CDR3 is 15 amino acids long. In nucleotides, the CDR3 is TGTGCCAGCAGTGAGGGGCAGAATTGGACGTACGAGCAGTACTTC. It translates to CASSEGQNWTYEQYF.

This clonotype was seen a handful of times. The chain combines TRBV2 with TRBJ1-4, with a weak D call TRBD1 (5 bases). CDR1 is SNHLY and CDR2 is FYNNEI in the germline V gene. The CDR3 contains 14 residues. Trimming cost V 6 bases and J 8 bases, with 16 bases left between them. CDR3 coding DNA: TGTGCCAGCAGGGGATCAGGGATTCGAGAAAAACTGTTTTTT. Its protein is CASRGSGIREKLFF.